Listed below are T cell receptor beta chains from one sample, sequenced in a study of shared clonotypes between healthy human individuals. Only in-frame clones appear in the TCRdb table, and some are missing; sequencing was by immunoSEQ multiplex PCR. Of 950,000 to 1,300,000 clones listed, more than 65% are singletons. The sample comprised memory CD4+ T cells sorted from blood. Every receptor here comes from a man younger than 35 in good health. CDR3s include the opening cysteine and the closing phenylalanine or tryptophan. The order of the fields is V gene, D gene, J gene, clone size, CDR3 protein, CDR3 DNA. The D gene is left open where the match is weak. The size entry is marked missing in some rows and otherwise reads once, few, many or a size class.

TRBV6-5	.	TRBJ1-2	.	CAIFGPFRGYTF	TGTGCCATTTTCGGTCCTTTTAGGGGCTACACCTTC
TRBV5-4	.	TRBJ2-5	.	CASSLARVKETQYF	TGTGCCAGCAGCTTGGCCAGGGTAAAAGAGACCCAGTACTTC
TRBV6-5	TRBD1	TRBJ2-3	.	CASSDRGSADTQYF	TGTGCCAGCAGCGACAGGGGCTCCGCAGATACGCAGTATTTT
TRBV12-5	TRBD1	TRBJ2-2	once	CASGRTGNTGELFF	TGTGCTAGTGGTAGGACAGGGAACACCGGGGAGCTGTTTTTT
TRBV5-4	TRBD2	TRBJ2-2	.	CASSPERGRGDTGELFF	TGTGCCAGCAGCCCGGAACGGGGGCGGGGGGACACCGGGGAGCTGTTTTTT
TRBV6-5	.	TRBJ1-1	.	CASNREMNTEAFF	TGTGCCAGCAACCGGGAAATGAACACTGAAGCTTTCTTT
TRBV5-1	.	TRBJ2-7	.	CASSLAPPAYEQYF	TGCGCCAGCAGCTTGGCACCCCCTGCCTACGAGCAGTACTTC
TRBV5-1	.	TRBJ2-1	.	CASSLDGRGRPDEQFF	TGCGCCAGCAGCTTGGATGGGCGGGGGCGCCCGGATGAGCAGTTCTTC
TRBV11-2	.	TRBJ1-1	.	CASSSYRFSSNTEAFF	TGTGCCAGCAGCTCCTACCGGTTCTCCTCGAACACTGAAGCTTTCTTT
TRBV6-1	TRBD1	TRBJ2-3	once	CASRRQGGTDTQYF	TGTGCCAGCAGGCGACAGGGGGGTACAGATACGCAGTATTTT
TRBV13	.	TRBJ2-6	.	CASSSLLSGANVLTF	TGTGCCAGCAGCTCCTTGTTATCTGGGGCCAACGTCCTGACTTTC
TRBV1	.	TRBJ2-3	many	CTSSQEYPGTSGVPDTQYF	TGCACCAGCAGCCAAGAATATCCCGGGACTAGCGGGGTACCAGATACGCAGTATTTT
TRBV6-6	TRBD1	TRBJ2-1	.	CASSYQGQGKNEQFF	TGTGCCAGCAGTTACCAAGGACAGGGAAAGAATGAGCAGTTCTTC
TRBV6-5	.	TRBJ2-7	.	CASSYLPTDGYEQYF	TGTGCCAGCAGTTACCTCCCTACCGACGGCTACGAGCAGTACTTC
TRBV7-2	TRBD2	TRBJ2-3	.	CASSALAGSGTQYF	TGTGCCAGCAGCGCACTAGCGGGATCGGGTACGCAGTATTTT
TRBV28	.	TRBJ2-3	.	CASSSDGAADTQYF	TGTGCCAGCAGTTCTGATGGGGCGGCAGATACGCAGTATTTT
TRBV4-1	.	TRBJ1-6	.	CASSQTYTGLGSPLHF	TGCGCCAGCAGCCAGACCTATACAGGTTTAGGTTCACCCCTCCACTTT
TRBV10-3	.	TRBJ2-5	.	CAISVQQETQYF	TGTGCCATCAGTGTCCAGCAAGAGACCCAGTACTTC
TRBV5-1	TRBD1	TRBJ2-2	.	CASSLAGQGANTGELFF	TGCGCCAGCAGCTTGGCGGGACAGGGGGCGAACACCGGGGAGCTGTTTTTT
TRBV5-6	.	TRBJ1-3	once	CASSLRQVTGGNTIYF	TGTGCCAGCAGCTTACGACAGGTAACCGGTGGAAACACCATATATTTT
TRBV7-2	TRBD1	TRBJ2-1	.	CASSVYGTGNNEQFF	TGTGCCAGCAGCGTCTACGGGACAGGGAATAATGAGCAGTTCTTC
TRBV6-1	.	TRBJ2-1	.	CASSHEWSEQFF	TGTGCCAGCAGTCACGAATGGAGTGAGCAGTTCTTC